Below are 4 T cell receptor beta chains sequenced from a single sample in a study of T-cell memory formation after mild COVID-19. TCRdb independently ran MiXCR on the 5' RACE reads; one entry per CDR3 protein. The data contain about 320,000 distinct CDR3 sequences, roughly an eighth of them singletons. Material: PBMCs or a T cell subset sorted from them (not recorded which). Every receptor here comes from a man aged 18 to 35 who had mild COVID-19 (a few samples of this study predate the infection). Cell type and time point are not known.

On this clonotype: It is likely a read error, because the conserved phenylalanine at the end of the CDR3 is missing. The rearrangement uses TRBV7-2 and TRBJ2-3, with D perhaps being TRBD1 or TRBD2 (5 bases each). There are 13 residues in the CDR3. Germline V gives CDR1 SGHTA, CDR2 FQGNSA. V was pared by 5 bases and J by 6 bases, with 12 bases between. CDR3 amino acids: CASSRDGGDTQYI. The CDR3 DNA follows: TGTGCCAGCAGCCGGGACGGCGGGGATACGCAGTATATT.

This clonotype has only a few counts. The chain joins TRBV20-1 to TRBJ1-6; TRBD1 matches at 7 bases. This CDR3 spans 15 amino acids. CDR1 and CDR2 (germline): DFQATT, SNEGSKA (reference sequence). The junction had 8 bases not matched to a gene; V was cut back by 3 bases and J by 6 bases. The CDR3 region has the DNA TGCAGTGCTAGGCTAAGACAGGGCTCTAATTCACCCCTCCACTTT. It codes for CSARLRQGSNSPLHF.

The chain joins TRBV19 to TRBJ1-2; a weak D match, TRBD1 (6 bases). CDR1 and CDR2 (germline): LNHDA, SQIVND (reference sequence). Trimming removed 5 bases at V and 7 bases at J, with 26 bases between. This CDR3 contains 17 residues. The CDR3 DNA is TGTGCCAGTAGTCCTCACCAATTGCGACGGGGGCTGACTGGCTACACCTTC. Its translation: CASSPHQLRRGLTGYTF. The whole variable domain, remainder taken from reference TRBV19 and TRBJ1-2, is DGGITQSPKYLFRKEGQNVTLSCEQNLNHDAMYWYRQDPGQGLRLIYYSQIVNDFQKGDIAEGYSVSREKKESFPLTVTSAQKNPTAFYLCASSPHQLRRGLTGYTFGSGTRLTVV.

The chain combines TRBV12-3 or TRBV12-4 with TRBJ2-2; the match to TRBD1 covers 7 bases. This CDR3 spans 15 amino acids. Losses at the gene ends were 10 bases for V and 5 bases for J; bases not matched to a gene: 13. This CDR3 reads CAITAPGTDTGELFF. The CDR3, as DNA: TGTGCCATCACCGCCCCCGGGACAGATACCGGGGAGCTGTTTTTT.